Listed below are T cell receptor beta chains from one sample, sequenced in a study of naive and memory T cell subsets. Each CDR3 protein gets one entry after TCRdb re-called the UMI-ligation and nested PCR reads with MiXCR. The data show fewer than 30,000 distinct CDR3 sequences, around 5.3% seen once. The material sequenced was blood. These receptors came from an adult in good health. Both conserved end residues are part of each CDR3. D genes are given only for firm matches. The listing skips clone size in some rows; elsewhere it reads once, few, many or a size class.

clone_size d_call j_call v_call cdr3_aa cdr3_nt
medium-sized TRBD1 TRBJ2-7 TRBV9 CASSGQGAYEQYF TGTGCCAGCAGCGGACAGGGGGCGTACGAGCAGTACTTC
few . TRBJ1-1 TRBV20-1 CSARGSTLDTEAFF TGCAGTGCTAGAGGTTCCACCTTGGACACTGAAGCTTTCTTT
many TRBD2 TRBJ2-3 TRBV4-2 CASSQETSTDTQYF TGTGCCAGCAGCCAGGAGACTAGCACGGATACGCAGTATTTT
many TRBD1 TRBJ2-3 TRBV24-1 CATSEGQGYGTDTQYF TGTGCCACCAGTGAGGGACAGGGGTATGGAACAGATACGCAGTATTTT
many TRBD2 TRBJ2-1 TRBV6-6 CASSYQGTSGRAVGNEQFF TGTGCCAGCAGTTATCAAGGGACTAGCGGGAGGGCCGTGGGGAATGAGCAGTTCTTC
few . TRBJ1-1 TRBV21-1 CASSKAEAFF TGTGCCAGCAGCAAAGCGGAAGCTTTCTTT
many TRBD1 TRBJ2-2 TRBV7-9 CASSGTGKDGELFF TGTGCCAGCAGCGGGACAGGGAAAGACGGGGAGCTGTTTTTT
many TRBD1 TRBJ2-2 TRBV3-1 CASRPGTGDTGELFF TGTGCCAGCAGGCCCGGGACAGGCGACACCGGGGAGCTGTTTTTT
many . TRBJ1-1 TRBV12-3/TRBV12-4 CASTIGATEAFF TGTGCCAGCACCATTGGCGCCACTGAAGCTTTCTTT
medium-sized TRBD2 TRBJ2-5 TRBV7-6 CASSLTSGKETQYF TGTGCCAGCAGTCTGACTAGCGGGAAAGAGACCCAGTACTTC
many . TRBJ1-2 TRBV29-1 CSVGAGEAGYTF TGCAGCGTTGGGGCAGGGGAGGCTGGCTACACCTTC
many . TRBJ2-3 TRBV7-2 CASTDSPLPTDTQYF TGTGCCAGCACCGATAGCCCTCTACCCACAGATACGCAGTATTTT
many . TRBJ1-1 TRBV12-3/TRBV12-4 CASSLSPGGLNTEAFF TGTGCCAGCAGTTTATCCCCGGGGGGGCTTAACACTGAAGCTTTCTTT
many . TRBJ2-2 TRBV7-9 CASRNISLRVSGELFF TGTGCCAGCAGGAACATTTCTCTGCGGGTTTCCGGGGAGCTGTTTTTT
. TRBD2 TRBJ2-1 TRBV28 CASSYSLAGQVYNEQFF TGTGCCAGCAGTTATTCCCTAGCGGGACAAGTCTACAATGAGCAGTTCTTC
many . TRBJ2-1 TRBV10-3 CATGEGYNEQFF TGTGCCACCGGAGAAGGGTACAATGAGCAGTTCTTC
few . TRBJ1-1 TRBV19 CASSIAPPMNTEAFF TGTGCCAGTAGTATCGCACCCCCCATGAACACTGAAGCTTTCTTT
many TRBD2 TRBJ2-7 TRBV7-6 CASSALSRLAGGEQYF TGTGCCAGCAGCGCCTTAAGTAGGCTAGCGGGAGGCGAGCAGTACTTC
many . TRBJ1-1 TRBV4-3 CASSQDGTPGLGLWGEAFF TGCGCCAGCAGCCAAGATGGCACCCCCGGACTGGGCCTCTGGGGTGAAGCTTTCTTT
many . TRBJ2-5 TRBV12-3/TRBV12-4 CASSPGGKKTQYF TGTGCCAGCAGTCCCGGGGGTAAAAAGACCCAGTACTTC